The T cell receptor (beta chain) described here comes from a study of cytomegalovirus exposure and HLA in healthy donors. Germline V lookup: CDR1 GTSNPN, CDR2 SVGIG (reference sequence). CDR3 length equals 13 residues. V dropped 7 bases and J dropped 6; count of bases not matched to a gene: 10. Vbeta (60) and Jbeta (13) primers were used in the PCR. TCRdb keeps only in-frame clones here, not all; method: immunoSEQ multiplex PCR. The profile shows tens of thousands of clones, approximately 74% of them singletons. The sequence was obtained from a woman in her 30s in good health and CMV-seropositive. Input material: PBMCs. This sequence joins TRBV30 and TRBJ2-3, with TRBD1 matching over 7 bases. The CDR3 DNA sequence: TGTGCCTATGACAGGGAGAAGCATGATACGCAGTATTTT. This encodes CAYDREKHDTQYF. The full variable domain, in which reference TRBV30 and TRBJ2-3 provide the parts outside the CDR3, is SQTIHQWPATLVQPVGSPLSLECTVEGTSNPNLYWYRQAAGRGLQLLFYSVGIGQISSEVPQNLSASRPQDRQFILSSKKLLLSDSGFYLCAYDREKHDTQYFGPGTRLTVL.